The 26 T cell receptor beta chains listed next were all sequenced from one sample in a study of blood T cell repertoires in COVID-19. Measured with immunoSEQ multiplex PCR; TCRdb has only the in-frame clones, and not every one. The repertoire holds around 62,000 clones, with 85% as singletons. Input material: peripheral blood. Receptor source: a middle-aged man with acute or convalescent COVID-19.

This chain links TRBV6-2 or TRBV6-3 with TRBJ2-1; D may be TRBD2 (5 bases). The CDR3 sequence is 16 residues long. CDR1 MNHEY and CDR2 SVGEGT come from the germline V gene. Between the trimmed V and J ends, which lost 6 bases and 0 bases, there was a span of 15 bases. This CDR3 reads CASSEKDWFSYNEQFF. In nucleotides, the CDR3 is TGTGCCAGCAGCGAGAAGGACTGGTTCTCCTACAATGAGCAGTTCTTC.

V gene TRBV2 combines with J gene TRBJ2-7; 11 bases map to TRBD2. CDR1 SNHLY and CDR2 FYNNEI come from the germline V gene. The CDR3 is made up of 13 amino acids. The J segment lost 5 bases and the V segment lost 8 bases, leaving 5 bases of the junction unmatched. The CDR3 nucleotides read TGTGCCAGCGGTAGCGGGGGGGCTAACGAGCAGTACGTC. It translates to CASGSGGANEQYV.

About this clone itself: The junction departs from the called germline gene at one end, perhaps through a read error. The chain uses TRBV3-1 (or the pseudogene TRBV3-2) and TRBJ2-6, with TRBD1 identical over 7 bases. The CDR3 is 16 amino acids. The V gene's germline CDR1 is LGHDT and CDR2 YNNKEL (reference sequence). CDR3 coding DNA: TGTGCCAGCAGTCAAGAGACTCAGGGGGTCGCGGGCGTCCTGACTTTC. This encodes CASSQETQGVAGVLTF.

CDR3 bases: TGTGCCAGCAGTTTAGAAAGGGGGGGGACCCAGTACTTC. This translates into CASSLERGGTQYF. This chain connects TRBV27 to TRBJ2-5, with D possibly being TRBD2 (7 bases). This CDR3 contains 13 residues. Trimming left V 2 bases short and J 7 bases short, with 11 bases between. Germline V gives CDR1 MNHEY, CDR2 SMNVEV (reference sequence).

The rearrangement links TRBV2 to TRBJ2-2; 15 positions agree with TRBD2. Germline V gene sequence: CDR1 SNHLY, CDR2 FYNNEI. The CDR3 is 18 residues long. The V segment lost 4 bases and the J segment 7 bases; nucleotides outside the gene matches: 10. CDR3 sequence (DNA): TGTGCCAGCAGTGCGAGGACTAGCGGGGGGGCCGTAGGCGGGGAGCTGTTTTTT. Translation gives CASSARTSGGAVGGELFF.

This clone occurred a few times. This chain links TRBV5-4 with TRBJ2-3; 8 nucleotides match TRBD2. This CDR3 spans 14 amino acids. The V gene end was trimmed by 3 bases and the J gene end by 2 bases; junction bases not matched to a gene: 2. Germline V gene data show CDR1 as SGHNT and CDR2 as YYREEE (reference sequence). Here the CDR3 DNA reads TGTGCCAGCAGCTCGGGGGGGAACACAGATACGCAGTATTTT. Amino acids: CASSSGGNTDTQYF.

This clone was seen only once. The chain couples TRBV15 to TRBJ2-1; D is possibly TRBD2 (6 bases). The CDR3 sequence is 16 residues long. Germline lookup yields CDR1 LNHNV and CDR2 YYDKDF (reference sequence). V lost 1 base to trimming and J lost 4 bases, with 14 bases between them. The CDR3 DNA follows: TGTGCCACCAGCAGAGTTAGGCGGGGAGCGTACAATGAGCAGTTCTTC. Protein sequence: CATSRVRRGAYNEQFF. The full variable domain, its missing parts supplied by reference TRBV15 and TRBJ2-1, is DAMVIQNPRYQVTQFGKPVTLSCSQTLNHNVMYWYQQKSSQAPKLLFHYYDKDFNNEADTPDNFQSRRPNTSFCFLDIRSPGLGDTAMYLCATSRVRRGAYNEQFFGPGTRLTVL.

The chain combines TRBV2 with TRBJ2-3; a possible D gene is TRBD2 (7 bases). CDR1 and CDR2 from the germline V gene are SNHLY and FYNNEI. This CDR3 comprises 15 residues. The germline V and J ends were trimmed by 2 bases and 4 bases, with 13 bases remaining between them. The CDR3 loop is CASSEFRGAPDTQYF. In DNA form, the CDR3 reads TGTGCCAGCAGTGAATTTCGGGGGGCTCCAGATACGCAGTATTTT.

This clone has a handful of counts. This chain joins TRBV6-5 and TRBJ1-2, with TRBD1 matching over 9 bases. The CDR3 is 15 amino acids. From germline, CDR1 is MNHEY and CDR2 SVGAGI. Trimming removed 6 bases from V and 7 bases from J; junction bases left unmatched: 12. CDR3 in amino acids: CASRYKPGQGSGYTF. The CDR3 bases are TGTGCCAGCAGATACAAGCCGGGACAGGGAAGTGGCTACACCTTC.

This clone has a single count. The chain recombines TRBV4-2 with TRBJ2-2, with no clear D. This CDR3 has 14 amino acids. The germline V gene has CDR1 LGHNA and CDR2 YNFKEQ. Trimming took off 2 bases at V and 2 bases at J, with 6 bases between the two ends. This CDR3 is CASSQMTNTGELFF. The CDR3 nucleotides are TGTGCCAGCAGCCAAATGACTAACACCGGGGAGCTGTTTTTT.

The chain links TRBV6-5 to TRBJ2-1; TRBD1 matches at 8 bases. The J segment lost 3 bases and the V segment lost 6 bases, leaving 4 bases of the junction unmatched. CDR1 is MNHEY and CDR2 is SVGAGI in the germline V gene. This CDR3 is 14 amino acids long. The CDR3 DNA is TGTGCCAGCAGAACGGGACAGGACTACAATGAGCAGTTCTTC. Protein sequence: CASRTGQDYNEQFF.

This clone was seen once. The V call is TRBV14, the J call TRBJ1-2; 11 bases map to TRBD1. Trimming took 3 bases from V and 2 from J; bases not matched to a gene: 5. The CDR3 has 16 residues. In germline, CDR1 is SGHDN, CDR2 FVKESK. CDR3 in amino acids: CASSQWTGGGNYGYTF. The CDR3 DNA is TGTGCCAGCAGCCAGTGGACAGGGGGCGGCAACTATGGCTACACCTTC.

The rearrangement joins TRBV7-9 to TRBJ1-1, with D uncertain. Germline assignment: CDR1 SEHNR and CDR2 FQNEAQ (reference sequence). The germline V and J ends were trimmed by 2 bases and 8 bases, with 12 bases remaining between them. The CDR3 is 13 residues long. In DNA form, the CDR3 reads TGTGCCAGCAGCTTAAACCCAGGCCAAGAAGCTTTCTTT. Translated, it gives CASSLNPGQEAFF. Based on the CDR3 plus reference TRBV7-9 and TRBJ1-1, the full variable domain is DTGVSQNPRHKITKRGQNVTFRCDPISEHNRLYWYRQTLGQGPEFLTYFQNEAQLEKSRLLSDRFSAERPKGSFSTLEIQRTEQGDSAMYLCASSLNPGQEAFFGQGTRLTVV.

V and J are TRBV29-1 and TRBJ2-3, with TRBD2 matching 8 bases. Looked up from germline, CDR1 is SQVTM and CDR2 is ANQGSEA. The CDR3 runs to 17 residues. With 0 bases clipped from V and 1 base from J, the junction kept 9 bases outside the gene matches. This CDR3 reads CSVEENLRGVGTDTQYF. The CDR3 DNA follows: TGCAGCGTTGAAGAAAATCTGCGGGGGGTCGGCACAGATACGCAGTATTTT.

On this clone: The sample contains more than one DNA sequence encoding this CDR3. This chain uses TRBV2 with TRBJ2-5, with a possible D match to TRBD2 (6 bases). Germline V gene data show CDR1 as SNHLY and CDR2 as FYNNEI. The V and J ends lost 4 bases and 5 bases respectively, with 11 bases between them. The CDR3 consists of 13 residues. CDR3 in amino acids: CASSVRRAETQYF. As DNA, the CDR3 is TGTGCCAGCAGTGTTCGGAGGGCGGAGACCCAGTACTTC.

The chain links TRBV12-3 or TRBV12-4 to TRBJ1-1, with 7 bases that match TRBD1. The CDR3 runs to 13 residues. V lost 4 bases to trimming and J lost 3 bases; unmatched junction nucleotides: 2. As DNA, the CDR3 is TGTGCCAGCAGTTATGACAGGGACACTGAAGCTTTCTTT. Its protein is CASSYDRDTEAFF.

DNA for the CDR3: TGTGCCATCAGTGGGACAGGGGGAAACTACGAGCAGTACTTC. It codes for CAISGTGGNYEQYF. The genes are TRBV10-3 and TRBJ2-7; 10 bases are a match to TRBD1. The junction had 3 bases not matched to a gene; V was cut back by 4 bases and J by 3 bases. The CDR3 has 14 amino acids. Germline-derived CDR1 and CDR2 are ENHRY and SYGVKD.

This sequence joins TRBV4-2 and TRBJ2-2; TRBD1 is a possible D gene (7 bases). The ends were cut back, 8 bases at V and 1 base at J, with 11 bases in the middle. Germline-derived CDR1 and CDR2 are LGHNA and YNFKEQ. This CDR3 has 14 residues. This chain's CDR3 is CASRGTENTGELFF. CDR3 sequence (DNA): TGTGCCAGCCGGGGGACAGAGAACACCGGGGAGCTGTTTTTT.

The chain recombines TRBV19 with TRBJ2-4; the D is unclear. Trimming stripped 4 bases from V and 9 bases from J, with 10 bases between. This CDR3 region has 12 residues. CDR1 and CDR2 from the germline V gene are LNHDA and SQIVND (reference sequence). The CDR3 coding sequence is TGTGCCAGTAGTACCAGACTCGGCATTCAGTACTTC. Protein: CASSTRLGIQYF.

Only a few counts were recorded for this clone. The rearrangement links TRBV27 to TRBJ1-2; possible D gene TRBD1, 5 bases. V lost 3 bases and J 8 bases, leaving 13 bases between the germline ends. Looked up from germline, CDR1 is MNHEY and CDR2 is SMNVEV (reference sequence). The CDR3 is 13 residues long. As DNA, the CDR3 is TGTGCCAGCAGTTTTGACAGAGGATCAGGCTACACCTTC. Translated: CASSFDRGSGYTF.

The chain joins TRBV11-2 to TRBJ2-5, with 11 bases matching TRBD2. Unmatched junction bases numbered 9, after V lost 5 bases and J lost 4 bases. This CDR3 spans 16 amino acids. The germline V gene encodes CDR1 SGHAT and CDR2 FQNNGV. The CDR3 protein is CASSSISGGAPETQYF. The CDR3 DNA reads TGTGCCAGCAGCAGCATTAGCGGGGGGGCCCCAGAGACCCAGTACTTC.

The V and J genes are TRBV6-5 and TRBJ1-1, with TRBD1 matching over 8 bases. This CDR3 has 15 amino acids. V lost 0 bases to trimming and J lost 5 bases; unmatched junction nucleotides: 5. The germline V gene encodes CDR1 MNHEY and CDR2 SVGAGI. The CDR3 nucleotides are TGTGCCAGCAGTTACTCTGGGACAGGTTCGACTGAAGCTTTCTTT. Translation: CASSYSGTGSTEAFF.

The chain carries TRBV11-2 and TRBJ1-2, with unresolved D. The CDR3 has 11 residues. Per the germline V gene, CDR1 is SGHAT and CDR2 is FQNNGV. V lost 5 bases, J lost 4 bases, and 5 bases lay in between. CDR3 coding DNA: TGTGCCAGCAGCACATCCTATGGCTACACCTTC. It codes for CASSTSYGYTF.

V is TRBV19 and J is TRBJ2-3, with D possibly being TRBD2 (5 bases). CDR1 and CDR2 (germline): LNHDA, SQIVND (reference sequence). The V end lost 3 bases, the J end lost 6 bases, and 13 bases lay between the germline ends. CDR3 length: 14 amino acids. CDR3: CASSISRGSDTQYF. The CDR3, as DNA: TGTGCCAGTAGTATCAGTCGGGGAAGTGATACGCAGTATTTT.

This clone was detected a few times. The CDR3 DNA follows: TGTGCCAGCAGTGGAGCAAGCGTCTACGAGCAGTACGTC. Amino acid sequence: CASSGASVYEQYV. This chain uses TRBV2 with TRBJ2-7, with D unclear. V was shortened by 4 bases and J by 3 bases, with 10 bases between the two germline ends. The germline V gene has CDR1 SNHLY and CDR2 FYNNEI. The CDR3 is 13 amino acids.

The chain carries TRBV29-1 and TRBJ2-5; 15 bases fit TRBD2. This CDR3 comprises 14 residues. J gave up 5 bases and V 8 bases, and 6 bases lay outside the gene matches. In germline, CDR1 is SQVTM, CDR2 ANQGSEA. The CDR3 here is CSILGLAGGETQYF. Here the CDR3 DNA reads TGCAGCATACTTGGACTAGCGGGGGGGGAGACCCAGTACTTC.